Listed below are T cell receptor beta chains from one sample, sequenced in a study of T cells in narcolepsy. Assay used: immunoSEQ multiplex PCR; TCRdb lists only in-frame clones, some missing. The sample yields roughly 18,000 clones, 85% to 90% seen once. Sequenced sample: memory (CD45RA-) CD4+ T cells from blood. The source is a human donor in good health. Each CDR3 is given with its conserved first and last residue.

CDR3 protein: CASSLISGDTEAFF; J gene: TRBJ1-1; V gene: TRBV7-9
CDR3 protein: CATTLGQRNTEAFF; J gene: TRBJ1-1; V gene: TRBV28
CDR3 protein: CAISLDSFELFF; J gene: TRBJ1-4; V gene: TRBV10-3
CDR3 protein: CASSGTAGVDYGYTF; J gene: TRBJ1-2; V gene: TRBV5-4
CDR3 protein: CACKTSGINEQYF; J gene: TRBJ2-7; V gene: TRBV30
CDR3 protein: CASSTRTISTDTQYF; J gene: TRBJ2-3; V gene: TRBV19
CDR3 protein: CASRPTLGGYEQYF; J gene: TRBJ2-7; V gene: TRBV5-1
CDR3 protein: CSARVGYEQYF; J gene: -; V gene: TRBV20-1
CDR3 protein: CASSFAGLAGTNYEQYF; J gene: TRBJ2-7; V gene: TRBV27
CDR3 protein: CASSMGTRRISGNQPQHF; J gene: TRBJ1-5; V gene: TRBV19
CDR3 protein: CAWGQFGYTF; J gene: TRBJ1-2; V gene: TRBV30
CDR3 protein: CASSIDPNQGPQHF; J gene: TRBJ1-5; V gene: TRBV19
CDR3 protein: CASSAGLRTYEQYF; J gene: TRBJ2-7; V gene: TRBV19
CDR3 protein: CASSTGLYGYTF; J gene: TRBJ1-2; V gene: TRBV2
CDR3 protein: CASGQGPYEQYF; J gene: TRBJ2-7; V gene: TRBV6-5
CDR3 protein: CASSLRLARDNEQFF; J gene: TRBJ2-1; V gene: TRBV27
CDR3 protein: CASSVYVVGEAFF; J gene: TRBJ1-1; V gene: TRBV9
CDR3 protein: CASRDGGLSSPLHF; J gene: TRBJ1-6; V gene: TRBV2
CDR3 protein: CASSSPLDSEAFF; J gene: TRBJ1-1; V gene: TRBV6-6
CDR3 protein: CAISVAQLNTEAFF; J gene: TRBJ1-1; V gene: TRBV10-3
CDR3 protein: CASSFREGNEQFF; J gene: TRBJ2-1; V gene: TRBV7-6
CDR3 protein: CASSSGTSVYEQYF; J gene: TRBJ2-7; V gene: TRBV28
CDR3 protein: CASSRFRGNNSPLHF; J gene: TRBJ1-6; V gene: TRBV6-6
CDR3 protein: CASSADRSTDTQYF; J gene: TRBJ2-3; V gene: TRBV6-4
CDR3 protein: CASRSATGSSYNSPLHF; J gene: TRBJ1-6; V gene: TRBV19
CDR3 protein: CASSPGQNYGYTF; J gene: TRBJ1-2; V gene: TRBV2
CDR3 protein: CASSLALRGWSEAFF; J gene: TRBJ1-1; V gene: TRBV7-9
CDR3 protein: CASTETMNTEAFF; J gene: TRBJ1-1; V gene: TRBV6-1
CDR3 protein: CASSESGGGDGYTF; J gene: TRBJ1-2; V gene: TRBV25-1
CDR3 protein: CSVDGFFKNTEAFF; J gene: TRBJ1-1; V gene: TRBV29-1
CDR3 protein: CASSLRARTEAFF; J gene: TRBJ1-1; V gene: TRBV7-8
CDR3 protein: CASSLVSGRVNEQFF; J gene: TRBJ2-1; V gene: TRBV7-9
CDR3 protein: CSVKPQETQYF; J gene: TRBJ2-5; V gene: TRBV29-1
CDR3 protein: CASSWGFRTEAFF; J gene: TRBJ1-1; V gene: TRBV7-2
CDR3 protein: CSVSPMNQVDTQYF; J gene: TRBJ2-3; V gene: TRBV29-1
CDR3 protein: CATRSGQINQPQHF; J gene: TRBJ1-5; V gene: TRBV15
CDR3 protein: CASSLRSAYDYGYTF; J gene: TRBJ1-2; V gene: TRBV7-8
CDR3 protein: CASSSEPGSLETQYF; J gene: TRBJ2-5; V gene: TRBV7-2
CDR3 protein: CASSAHITQGASYGYTF; J gene: TRBJ1-2; V gene: TRBV9
CDR3 protein: CASSLANEQFF; J gene: TRBJ2-1; V gene: TRBV7-2
CDR3 protein: CASSPQGTSTEAFF; J gene: TRBJ1-1; V gene: TRBV7-9
CDR3 protein: CASSLFYQQAGVNVCEQYF; J gene: TRBJ2-7; V gene: TRBV12-1
CDR3 protein: CSVVAGTDTQYF; J gene: TRBJ2-3; V gene: TRBV29-1
CDR3 protein: CASSPFTAGNQPQHF; J gene: TRBJ1-5; V gene: TRBV18
CDR3 protein: CASSEGSLNEQFF; J gene: TRBJ2-1; V gene: TRBV2
CDR3 protein: CASSIREGPGELFF; J gene: TRBJ2-2; V gene: TRBV19
CDR3 protein: CASSLLASGSPYEQYF; J gene: TRBJ2-7; V gene: TRBV7-8
CDR3 protein: CASAPGTGSYEQYF; J gene: -; V gene: TRBV2
CDR3 protein: CASSPTGTGFNQPQHF; J gene: TRBJ1-5; V gene: TRBV21-1
CDR3 protein: CAISEESGATYEQYF; J gene: -; V gene: TRBV10-3
CDR3 protein: CAWSFQEGEKLFF; J gene: TRBJ1-4; V gene: TRBV30
CDR3 protein: CASSPESQGTGELFF; J gene: TRBJ2-2; V gene: TRBV18